A selection of T cell receptor beta chains follows, all from one sample in a study of blood T cells in healthy people across ages. TCRdb fed the 5' RACE reads into MiXCR, producing one record per CDR3 protein. This table has roughly 930,000 distinct CDR3 sequences, around 46% appearing once. The material sequenced was blood. These TCRs come from a man aged 25-45 years in good health. Each CDR3 is given with its conserved first and last residue. D genes are given only for firm matches. Expanded clones get a size class; other rows say once, few or many, or leave the size out.

D gene | J gene | clone size | V gene | CDR3 protein | CDR3 DNA
- | TRBJ2-4 | - | TRBV27 | CASSSGQNLAKNILYF | TGTGCCAGCAGTTCCGGACAAAACTTAGCCAAAAACATTCTGTACTTC
- | TRBJ1-4 | - | TRBV6-2/TRBV6-3 | CASSYAGKLFF | TGTGCCAGCAGTTACGCTGGGAAACTGTTTTTT
- | TRBJ2-1 | few | TRBV5-1 | CASSLDTRRDNEQFF | TGCGCCAGCAGCTTGGATACAAGAAGGGACAATGAGCAGTTCTTC
TRBD1 | TRBJ2-3 | - | TRBV28 | CASSLMGQGNTDTQYF | TGTGCCAGCAGTTTAATGGGACAGGGTAACACAGATACGCAGTATTTT
- | TRBJ1-3 | - | TRBV20-1 | CSATGPARNTIYF | TGCAGTGCTACTGGGCCAGCGCGAAACACCATATATTTT
- | TRBJ2-1 | few | TRBV14 | CASSEGGGQNEQFF | TGTGCCAGCAGCGAGGGGGGGGGCCAGAATGAGCAGTTCTTC
TRBD2 | TRBJ2-3 | few | TRBV12-3/TRBV12-4 | CASSLGLAGGSHTQYF | TGTGCCAGCAGTTTAGGACTAGCGGGGGGTTCCCATACGCAGTATTTT
- | TRBJ1-2 | few | TRBV7-2 | CASSFTLGSYGYTF | TGTGCCAGCAGCTTCACCTTAGGGAGCTATGGCTACACCTTC
- | TRBJ2-7 | - | TRBV6-2/TRBV6-3 | CASSEEYEQYF | TGTGCCAGCAGTGAGGAATACGAGCAGTACTTC
- | TRBJ2-7 | - | TRBV7-2 | CASSLAPTLSYEQYF | TGTGCCAGCAGCTTGGCACCGACCCTCTCCTACGAGCAGTACTTC
TRBD2 | TRBJ2-7 | - | TRBV3-1 | CASSQASGGPLEQYF | TGTGCCAGCAGCCAGGCTAGCGGGGGACCCCTGGAGCAGTACTTC
- | TRBJ2-7 | - | TRBV12-3/TRBV12-4 | CASSPQGRPYEQYF | TGTGCCAGCAGCCCTCAGGGGAGGCCCTACGAGCAGTACTTC
- | TRBJ2-5 | - | TRBV30 | CAWSVRSIQTQYF | TGTGCCTGGAGTGTACGCAGCATCCAGACCCAGTACTTC
- | TRBJ2-1 | few | TRBV7-8 | CASSFIVSSGTDYNEQFF | TGTGCCAGCAGCTTTATAGTTTCTTCCGGGACTGACTACAATGAGCAGTTCTTC
- | TRBJ1-2 | - | TRBV7-9 | CASSNRVTLNYGYTF | TGTGCCAGCAGCAACCGTGTGACCCTCAACTATGGCTACACCTTC
TRBD1 | TRBJ1-6 | once | TRBV27 | CASRGTASNSPLHF | TGTGCCAGCAGGGGGACAGCGAGTAATTCACCCCTCCACTTT
- | TRBJ1-2 | - | TRBV7-2 | CASSVTGQGGYTF | TGTGCCAGCAGCGTGACAGGTCAGGGTGGCTACACCTTC
- | TRBJ2-3 | - | TRBV29-1 | CSVIARAADTQYF | TGCAGCGTTATCGCCAGGGCCGCAGATACGCAGTATTTT
- | TRBJ2-1 | - | TRBV20-1 | CSAKRVPGGQFF | TGCAGTGCTAAACGGGTCCCGGGTGGGCAGTTCTTC
- | TRBJ1-4 | - | TRBV20-1 | CSAPPGGTSGWGKLFF | TGCAGTGCTCCCCCGGGGGGGACTTCGGGTTGGGGAAAACTGTTTTTT
TRBD2 | TRBJ2-3 | many | TRBV6-2/TRBV6-3 | CASSFGLAGADTQYF | TGTGCCAGCAGTTTCGGACTAGCGGGAGCAGATACGCAGTATTTT
TRBD2 | TRBJ2-1 | - | TRBV2 | CASTRTSGTYNEQFF | TGTGCCAGCACCCGGACTAGCGGGACCTACAATGAGCAGTTCTTC
- | TRBJ1-2 | - | TRBV28 | CASSSPSGSNYGYTF | TGTGCCAGCAGTTCCCCCTCGGGGAGTAACTATGGCTACACCTTC
- | TRBJ1-5 | - | TRBV7-2 | CASTSGGVENQPQHF | TGTGCCAGCACCTCGGGGGGAGTAGAAAATCAGCCTCAGCATTTT